The sequence of this TCR beta chain was determined in a study of CD4 T cell repertoires in COVID-19 (dated by TCRdb to about 2021). Background for the entire study: For cross-reactivity analysis, CFSE-low cells were expanded with IL-2 for nine to ten days and were then relabeled and restimulated with spike proteins from other coronaviruses. The study characterized naturally processed CD4+ T cell responses to SARS-CoV-2 spike and nucleoprotein in COVID-19-recovered individuals, using TCR Vbeta sequencing to assess clonal composition. In three recovered individuals, the TCR Vbeta repertoire of SARS-CoV-2-reactive T cells was analyzed at the subset level.

On the study overall, not on this receptor specifically: Consistent with cross-reactivity, between about 7 and 26% of SARS-CoV-2 clonotypes also showed up in secondary cultures stimulated with SARS-CoV and/or HKU1 spike. Two or all three memory subsets shared several of the most expanded SARS-CoV-2-reactive clonotypes, which suggests intraclonal diversification.

The germline V gene (reference sequence) specifies MNHEY as CDR1 and SMNVEV as CDR2. Trimming takes 3 bases from V and 2 bases from J, and the germline ends sit 16 bases apart. The CDR3 sequence holds 16 residues, the cysteine and phenylalanine included. Just CDR3 DNA is preserved here, 48 bases in frame from base 1. Uncultured memory T cell samples were sequenced directly after ex vivo isolation. From peripheral blood mononuclear cells, the researchers isolated CD4+ total memory, central memory, effector memory and circulating T follicular helper cells. Preparation of the library involved the immunoSEQ multiplex PCR assay. The study's own analysis went as follows. The Chao-Jaccard similarity index and the number of shared clonotypes were used to measure repertoire overlap between subsets. TCRdb limited this immuneACCESS table to in-frame rearrangements with V and J called. A share of clones is missing; checked studies link under half to unresolved V genes, and the rest is unexplained. That table is the source of V, J and clone size, and D and trimming were worked out from the DNA. This sample holds under 30,000 clones; roughly 92% were observed only once. The ten largest clonotypes hold 0.66% of the sample.

This clone was counted a few times. Its specific antigen is unknown. No qualities accompany the bases; no much larger clone lies one base away. The receptor chain draws on TRBV27 and TRBJ1-1; TRBD1 is a weak D gene call, 5 bases matching. This receptor was identified in a human donor who had COVID-19. The source material was circulating follicular helper CD4+ T cells (cTfh) from blood, sampled before the COVID-19 pandemic. This sample's cell subset or site label indicates: circulating T follicular helper cells. Read as DNA, the sequence is TGTGCCAGCAGTTTTTGGGCGGGGGGGGGTAACACTGAAGCTTTCTTT. Its protein product is CASSFWAGGGNTEAFF.